The 22 T cell receptor beta chains in this list originate from one sample, sequenced in a study of blood T cells in healthy people across ages. Through a sample-barcoded 5' primer and a J-beta primer mix, a second PCR was run for roughly 7 to 12 cycles. TCRdb re-called the 5' RACE reads through MiXCR, storing one row per CDR3 protein. The sample consists of roughly 570,000 distinct CDR3 sequences, roughly a quarter of them appearing once. Sequenced: blood. The receptor source for this set is a woman in her 70s in good health.

The V and J genes are TRBV12-3 or TRBV12-4 and TRBJ1-1; 7 bases match TRBD1. V shed 6 bases and J 5 bases; nucleotides not matched to a gene: 9. This CDR3 spans 14 amino acids. The CDR3 region has the DNA TGTGCCAGCAGACGACAGGGAGGGCCGACTGAAGCTTTCTTT. It yields the protein CASRRQGGPTEAFF.

This chain's CDR3 is CASSLWGTDRVNEQFF. DNA of the CDR3: TGTGCCAGCAGTTTATGGGGGACCGATCGGGTCAATGAGCAGTTCTTC. The chain uses TRBV28 and TRBJ2-1, with D perhaps assigned TRBD1 or TRBD2 (5 bases each). This CDR3 is 16 amino acids long. Looked up from germline, CDR1 is MDHEN and CDR2 is SYDVKM. The germline V and J ends were trimmed by 0 bases and 6 bases, with 15 bases remaining between them.

This clonotype was recorded a few times. V and J are TRBV9 and TRBJ2-2; D is undetermined. The CDR3 is made up of 13 amino acids. Trimming shortened V by 6 bases and J by 5 bases, and 11 bases separated the two germline ends. Germline CDR1 and CDR2: SGDLS and YYNGEE. This CDR3 reads CASNPRDTGELFF. In DNA, the CDR3 is TGTGCCAGCAACCCAAGAGATACCGGGGAGCTGTTTTTT.

This clonotype was observed a few times. The gene calls are TRBV7-9 and TRBJ2-5; 11 bases map to TRBD2. Germline CDR1 and CDR2: SEHNR and FQNEAQ (reference sequence). The CDR3 has 16 residues. J lost 2 bases, V lost 5 bases, and 7 bases had no gene match. CDR3 residues: CASSMDGTSGQETQYF. CDR3 DNA: TGTGCCAGCAGCATGGACGGGACTAGCGGACAAGAGACCCAGTACTTC.

The table lists this clonotype with a few counts. This chain joins TRBV5-1 and TRBJ2-7, with D possibly being TRBD2 (5 bases). Germline V gives CDR1 SGHRS, CDR2 YFSETQ. CDR3 length: 14 residues. The ends were cut back, 1 base at V and 8 bases at J, with 16 bases in the middle. CDR3 sequence reads: CASSLHGLNVQQYF. The CDR3 coding sequence is TGCGCCAGCAGCTTGCACGGACTGAATGTCCAGCAGTACTTC. The full variable domain, with the rest looked up from reference TRBV5-1 and TRBJ2-7, is KAGVTQTPRYLIKTRGQQVTLSCSPISGHRSVSWYQQTPGQGLQFLFEYFSETQRNKGNFPGRFSGRQFSNSRSEMNVSTLELGDSALYLCASSLHGLNVQQYFGPGTRLTVT.

This clonotype was counted only a few times. This chain joins TRBV20-1 and TRBJ2-4; the match to TRBD1 covers 9 bases. Germline CDR1 reads DFQATT; CDR2 reads SNEGSKA (reference sequence). V trimming: 0 bases; J trimming: 9 bases; junction bases outside the gene matches: 6. The length of the CDR3 is 14 residues. The CDR3 bases are TGCAGTGCTAGAGAAAGACAGGGGGTCGGCATTCAGTACTTC. Translation gives CSARERQGVGIQYF.

This clonotype was counted between two and nine times. The chain carries TRBV11-2 and TRBJ1-6, with 7 bases that match TRBD1. V was clipped by 6 bases and J by 7 bases; unmatched bases: 30. Germline V gene sequence: CDR1 SGHAT, CDR2 FQNNGV. The CDR3 sequence is 22 residues long. CDR3: CASRRTGDRPSWRSGSNSPLHF. For the CDR3, the DNA is TGTGCCAGCAGGAGGACGGGGGACAGACCATCTTGGCGCAGCGGTTCGAATTCACCCCTCCACTTT.

The V and J genes are TRBV2 and TRBJ1-3; D gene uncertain. Looked up from germline, CDR1 is SNHLY and CDR2 is FYNNEI. The CDR3 spans 15 residues. Trimming left V 4 bases short and J 7 bases short, with 17 bases between. The CDR3 nucleotides read TGTGCCAGCAGTGTCCGGTATGGGGTTTTGAACACCATATATTTT. Its protein is CASSVRYGVLNTIYF.

The chain employs TRBV15 and TRBJ2-1, with 9 bases identical to TRBD1. The CDR3 sequence is 17 residues long. The germline CDR1 and CDR2 sequences are LNHNV and YYDKDF (reference sequence). J gave up 0 bases and V 0 bases, and 3 bases lay outside the gene matches. In nucleotides, the CDR3 is TGTGCCACCAGCAGAGATTTGGGACAGGGCTCCTACAATGAGCAGTTCTTC. It encodes CATSRDLGQGSYNEQFF.

With regard to this clonotype: Germline is not matched at one junction end, which may reflect a read error. This chain links TRBV6-1 with TRBJ2-2, with TRBD2 matching 8 bases. CDR1 MNHNS and CDR2 SASEGT come from the germline V gene. The CDR3 consists of 16 residues. CDR3: CASSKAGAANTGELFF. The CDR3 DNA is TGTGCCAGCAGTAAAGCGGGGGCCGCGAACACCGGGGAGCTGTTTTTT.

As to this clonotype: An end of the junction differs from the germline gene, which may be a read error. The chain employs TRBV5-1 and TRBJ1-1, with unresolved D. This CDR3 comprises 13 residues. Per the germline V gene, CDR1 is SGHRS and CDR2 is YFSETQ. CDR3 nucleotide sequence: TGCGCCAGCAGCTCCCCTGTTCACACGGAAGCTTTCTTT. This encodes CASSSPVHTEAFF. The whole variable domain, remainder taken from reference TRBV5-1 and TRBJ1-1, is KAGVTQTPRYLIKTRGQQVTLSCSPISGHRSVSWYQQTPGQGLQFLFEYFSETQRNKGNFPGRFSGRQFSNSRSEMNVSTLELGDSALYLCASSSPVHTEAFFGQGTRLTVV.

The chain is built from TRBV3-1 and TRBJ2-6, with D possibly being TRBD1 or TRBD2 (5 bases each). Germline V lookup: CDR1 LGHDT, CDR2 YNNKEL (reference sequence). The V end lost 4 bases, the J end lost 2 bases, and 6 bases lay between the germline ends. CDR3 size: 14 residues. Here the CDR3 DNA reads TGTGCCAGCAGCCGGGGGACTGGGGCCAACGTCCTGACTTTC. Its protein is CASSRGTGANVLTF.

The CDR3 bases are TGCAGTGCTAGGGAAACTCACTACAATGAGCAGTTCTTC. Residues: CSARETHYNEQFF. V is TRBV20-1 and J is TRBJ2-1; the D is unclear. The CDR3 has 13 residues. Trimming pared 3 bases from V and 3 bases from J, leaving 9 bases between. CDR1 is DFQATT and CDR2 is SNEGSKA in the germline V gene (reference sequence).

The chain employs TRBV5-1 and TRBJ2-1; no firm D call. Deletions cut 2 bases from V and 0 bases from J, with 9 bases between. This CDR3 contains 15 residues. From germline, CDR1 is SGHRS and CDR2 YFSETQ. CDR3 protein: CASSFSESSYNEQFF. CDR3 DNA sequence: TGCGCCAGCAGCTTCTCGGAGAGCTCCTACAATGAGCAGTTCTTC.

This chain connects TRBV6-6 to TRBJ2-7; possible D gene TRBD1, 6 bases. Germline V gene sequence: CDR1 MNHNY, CDR2 SVGAGI (reference sequence). V was clipped by 6 bases and J by 4 bases, with 13 bases between them. The CDR3 runs 13 residues. In DNA form, the CDR3 reads TGTGCCAGCAGCCGGGACATCCGATACGAGCAGTACTTC. It translates to CASSRDIRYEQYF.

This clonotype appeared a few times. J is TRBJ1-2 and V is TRBV20-1, with D tentatively TRBD1 (6 bases). The CDR3 length is 14 residues. Germline V CDR1 and CDR2: DFQATT, SNEGSKA (reference sequence). The V gene lost 6 bases and the J gene lost 4 bases, with 18 bases spanning the gap. The CDR3 DNA sequence: TGCAGTGCGACCGGACAGTTCGTACCCTATGGCTACACCTTC. This encodes CSATGQFVPYGYTF.

The chain has TRBV5-6 and TRBJ2-5, with 9 bases aligning to TRBD1. CDR1 and CDR2 (germline): SGHDT, YYEEEE. V lost 3 bases to trimming and J lost 4 bases; unmatched junction nucleotides: 4. The CDR3 totals 14 residues. CDR3 protein: CASSYTGGRETQYF. The CDR3 nucleotides are TGTGCCAGCAGCTACACAGGGGGCCGAGAGACCCAGTACTTC.

The chain carries TRBV3-1 and TRBJ2-1, with 13 bases aligning to TRBD2. CDR1 is LGHDT and CDR2 is YNNKEL in the germline V gene (reference sequence). The CDR3 sequence is 17 residues long. Trimming removed 5 bases from V and 4 bases from J; junction bases left unmatched: 8. The CDR3 DNA sequence: TGTGCCAGCAGCGAACGACTAGCGGGGGGTTTATACAATGAGCAGTTCTTC. Its translation is CASSERLAGGLYNEQFF.

This clonotype was counted between two and nine times. This chain joins TRBV3-1 and TRBJ1-1; perhaps TRBD1 as D (6 bases). The CDR3 has 14 residues. Germline CDR1 reads LGHDT; CDR2 reads YNNKEL (reference sequence). V lost 4 bases and J lost 7, with 16 bases in between. CDR3 sequence reads: CASSPHGTGIEAFF. The CDR3 DNA reads as TGTGCCAGCAGCCCTCATGGAACAGGGATTGAAGCTTTCTTT. The full variable domain, in which reference TRBV3-1 and TRBJ1-1 provide the parts outside the CDR3, is DTAVSQTPKYLVTQMGNDKSIKCEQNLGHDTMYWYKQDSKKFLKIMFSYNNKELIINETVPNRFSPKSPDKAHLNLHINSLELGDSAVYFCASSPHGTGIEAFFGQGTRLTVV.

The chain couples TRBV5-1 to TRBJ2-5; D remains ambiguous. The CDR3 runs 11 residues. Germline CDR1 is SGHRS and CDR2 is YFSETQ. V lost 2 bases and J 7 bases, leaving 6 bases between the germline ends. The CDR3 spells CASSFKGTQYF. CDR3 sequence (DNA): TGCGCCAGCAGCTTTAAAGGGACCCAGTACTTC.

This clonotype was seen more than once but under ten times. V gene TRBV3-1 combines with J gene TRBJ2-5; the D gene is possibly TRBD1 (7 bases). CDR3 length equals 16 residues. Germline V lookup: CDR1 LGHDT, CDR2 YNNKEL (reference sequence). V shed 6 bases and J shed 4 bases, with 21 bases lying between them. In DNA, the CDR3 is TGTGCCAGCAGTCCCCAGGGGGGCCTAGGAGGAGAGACCCAGTACTTC. Translating it yields CASSPQGGLGGETQYF.

The chain recombines TRBV20-1 with TRBJ2-5; 9 nucleotides match TRBD1. This CDR3 has 14 amino acids. The germline gives CDR1 DFQATT, CDR2 SNEGSKA (reference sequence). The junction had 7 bases not matched to a gene; V was cut back by 3 bases and J by 5 bases. The CDR3 nucleotides are TGCAGTGCTAGGAAGACAGGGGGGCGGGAGACCCAGTACTTC. This codes for CSARKTGGRETQYF.